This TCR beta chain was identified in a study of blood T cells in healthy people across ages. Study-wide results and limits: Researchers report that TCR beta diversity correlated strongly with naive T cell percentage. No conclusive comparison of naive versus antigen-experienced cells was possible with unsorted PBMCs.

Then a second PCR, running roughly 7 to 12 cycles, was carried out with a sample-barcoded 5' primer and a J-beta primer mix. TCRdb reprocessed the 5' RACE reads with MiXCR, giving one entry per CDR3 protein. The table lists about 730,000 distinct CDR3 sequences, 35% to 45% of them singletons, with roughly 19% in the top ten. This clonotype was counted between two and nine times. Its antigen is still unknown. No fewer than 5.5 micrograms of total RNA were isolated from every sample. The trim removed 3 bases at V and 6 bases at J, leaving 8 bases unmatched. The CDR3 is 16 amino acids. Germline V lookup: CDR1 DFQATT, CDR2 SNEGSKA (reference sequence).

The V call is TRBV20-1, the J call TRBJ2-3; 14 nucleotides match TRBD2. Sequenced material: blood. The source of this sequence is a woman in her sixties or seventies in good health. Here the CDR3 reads CSARHGLAGGGDTQYF. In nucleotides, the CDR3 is TGCAGTGCTAGGCACGGACTAGCGGGGGGCGGGGATACGCAGTATTTT.